Following are 27 T cell receptor beta chains from one sample sequenced in a study of CD8 T cells in ankylosing spondylitis. TCRdb re-called the 5' RACE reads with MiXCR, one entry per CDR3 protein. In the table there are about 39,000 distinct CDR3 sequences, less than 4% of which are singletons. The specimen sequenced was blood, either unsorted or a sorted T cell fraction (not recorded which). The source of these receptors is a male donor with ankylosing spondylitis or in good health (not recorded which).

This clonotype was counted between two and nine times. V usage is TRBV9 and J usage is TRBJ1-1, with D maybe TRBD1 (5 bases). This CDR3 contains 15 residues. Trimming shortened V by 0 bases and J by 4 bases, and 13 bases separated the two germline ends. The germline gives CDR1 SGDLS, CDR2 YYNGEE. CDR3 protein: CASSVAGWEGTEAFF. CDR3 coding DNA: TGTGCCAGCAGCGTAGCAGGGTGGGAGGGCACTGAAGCTTTCTTT.

This clonotype came up many times. The chain employs TRBV9 and TRBJ2-2; D remains unclear. V lost 2 bases to trimming and J lost 0 bases, with 5 bases between them. Germline-derived CDR1 and CDR2 are SGDLS and YYNGEE. This CDR3 region has 14 residues. CDR3 residues: CASSVTTNTGELFF. The CDR3, as DNA: TGTGCCAGCAGCGTCACAACGAACACCGGGGAGCTGTTTTTT.

This clonotype was recorded many times. This chain joins TRBV9 and TRBJ2-1, with 10 bases matching TRBD2. This CDR3 is 14 amino acids long. Losses at the gene ends were 1 base for V and 10 bases for J; bases not matched to a gene: 5. Germline V gives CDR1 SGDLS, CDR2 YYNGEE. The CDR3 nucleotides are TGTGCCAGCAGCGTAAAACTAGCGGGGAACGAGCAGTTCTTC. Translated, it gives CASSVKLAGNEQFF.

This clonotype came up many times. This chain connects TRBV9 to TRBJ2-5, with 9 bases matching TRBD2. The CDR3 has 16 residues. V trimming: 3 bases; J trimming: 5 bases; junction bases outside the gene matches: 11. Germline loops: CDR1 SGDLS, CDR2 YYNGEE. CDR3 loop: CASSARGLARAETQYF. The CDR3 region has the DNA TGTGCCAGCAGCGCCCGAGGACTAGCGAGAGCTGAGACCCAGTACTTC.

This clonotype was recorded at least ten times. The chain combines TRBV9 with TRBJ1-6; 9 bases line up with TRBD1. In germline, CDR1 is SGDLS, CDR2 YYNGEE. The CDR3 runs 14 residues. The J segment lost 7 bases and the V segment lost 2 bases, leaving 1 base of the junction unmatched. CDR3 nucleotides: TGTGCCAGCAGCGTGGGGACAGGGAATTCACCCCTCCACTTT. Its translation is CASSVGTGNSPLHF.

This clonotype was counted at least ten times. V gene TRBV9 combines with J gene TRBJ2-2; 8 positions agree with TRBD1. Germline trimming cut 5 bases from V and 2 bases from J; bases unmatched to any gene: 8. The CDR3 length is 16 residues. From germline, CDR1 is SGDLS and CDR2 YYNGEE. The CDR3 sequence is CASSPTGVPNTGELFF. CDR3 DNA: TGTGCCAGCAGTCCGACAGGGGTCCCCAACACCGGGGAGCTGTTTTTT.

At least ten counts were recorded for this clonotype. The chain joins TRBV9 to TRBJ1-2; D is perhaps TRBD1 (5 bases). CDR1 and CDR2 (germline): SGDLS, YYNGEE. V was shortened by 4 bases and J by 5 bases, with 9 bases between the two germline ends. The length of the CDR3 is 12 residues. CDR3 DNA sequence: TGTGCCAGCAGCCCGGACACTTATGGCTACACCTTC. This encodes CASSPDTYGYTF. Combining the CDR3 with reference TRBV9 and TRBJ1-2 gives the whole variable domain DSGVTQTPKHLITATGQRVTLRCSPRSGDLSVYWYQQSLDQGLQFLIQYYNGEERAKGNILERFSAQQFPDLHSELNLSSLELGDSALYFCASSPDTYGYTFGSGTRLTVV.

Ten or more counts support this clonotype. This chain links TRBV9 with TRBJ1-5, with D possibly being TRBD1 (5 bases). Germline lookup yields CDR1 SGDLS and CDR2 YYNGEE. CDR3 length: 15 amino acids. With 0 bases removed from V and 4 bases from J, the gap between germline ends came to 11 bases. The CDR3 protein is CASSVGPTANQPQHF. In nucleotides, the CDR3 is TGTGCCAGCAGCGTAGGACCGACAGCTAATCAGCCCCAGCATTTT.

There are many counts of this clonotype. The rearrangement joins TRBV9 to TRBJ2-6; 10 nucleotides align to TRBD1. The CDR3 consists of 18 residues. J lost 2 bases, V lost 3 bases, and 8 bases had no gene match. CDR1 is SGDLS, CDR2 YYNGEE, per germline. In nucleotides, the CDR3 is TGTGCCAGCAGCGAGGGACAGGGGACCCAAACTGGGGCCAACGTCCTGACTTTC. It codes for CASSEGQGTQTGANVLTF.

This clonotype appeared many times. The chain combines TRBV9 with TRBJ2-2; 11 nucleotides agree with TRBD2. V shed 0 bases and J 0 bases; nucleotides not matched to a gene: 4. Germline V gene sequence: CDR1 SGDLS, CDR2 YYNGEE. CDR3 size: 18 residues. The CDR3 loop reads CASSVASGGPPNTGELFF. DNA for the CDR3: TGTGCCAGCAGCGTAGCTAGCGGGGGGCCTCCGAACACCGGGGAGCTGTTTTTT.

This clonotype was detected ten times or more. The chain joins TRBV9 to TRBJ2-1; TRBD1 or TRBD2 may be the D gene (5 bases each). Trimming shortened V by 3 bases and J by 8 bases, and 9 bases separated the two germline ends. Looked up from germline, CDR1 is SGDLS and CDR2 is YYNGEE. The CDR3 sequence is 12 residues long. CDR3 nucleotides: TGTGCCAGCAGCGCGGGGCGGGATGAGCAGTTCTTC. Its protein product is CASSAGRDEQFF.

This clonotype was picked up many times. V gene TRBV9 combines with J gene TRBJ2-1; TRBD2 aligns across 11 bases. Germline V gene lookup returns CDR1 SGDLS and CDR2 YYNGEE. The ends lost 4 bases at V and 6 bases at J; junction bases unmatched: 6. This CDR3 spans 15 amino acids. CDR3 in DNA: TGTGCCAGCAGCCCGATACTAGCGGGAGTCAATGAGCAGTTCTTC. Translated, it gives CASSPILAGVNEQFF.

In this sample, this clonotype turned up many times. The rearrangement joins TRBV9 to TRBJ1-1; tentatively, D is TRBD1 (6 bases). Germline V gene lookup returns CDR1 SGDLS and CDR2 YYNGEE. The CDR3 runs 16 residues. Trimming pared 0 bases from V and 5 bases from J, leaving 17 bases between. CDR3 region: CASSVDTLGGRTEAFF. The DNA for the CDR3 is TGTGCCAGCAGCGTAGACACCCTAGGGGGTAGAACTGAAGCTTTCTTT.

The chain employs TRBV9 and TRBJ2-5, with D possibly matching TRBD2 (7 bases). With 4 bases removed from V and 5 bases from J, the gap between germline ends came to 15 bases. This CDR3 region has 14 residues. Germline V lookup: CDR1 SGDLS, CDR2 YYNGEE. CDR3 sequence (DNA): TGTGCCAGCAGCCCCTCCGGGGGGCGGGAGACCCAGTACTTC. Protein sequence: CASSPSGGRETQYF.

This clonotype appeared many times. This chain links TRBV9 with TRBJ2-2; D may correspond to TRBD1 or TRBD2 (5 bases each). The V gene lost 2 bases and the J gene lost 0 bases, with 17 bases spanning the gap. This CDR3 has 18 amino acids. Germline V gene lookup returns CDR1 SGDLS and CDR2 YYNGEE. Here the CDR3 reads CASSVSAGTKANTGELFF. The CDR3 nucleotides read TGTGCCAGCAGCGTCTCCGCCGGGACGAAAGCGAACACCGGGGAGCTGTTTTTT. The full variable domain, in which reference TRBV9 and TRBJ2-2 provide the parts outside the CDR3, is DSGVTQTPKHLITATGQRVTLRCSPRSGDLSVYWYQQSLDQGLQFLIQYYNGEERAKGNILERFSAQQFPDLHSELNLSSLELGDSALYFCASSVSAGTKANTGELFFGEGSRLTVL.

Many counts were recorded for this clonotype. The CDR3 nucleotides read TGTGCCAGCAGCGTAGTCGACCACACCGGGGAGCTGTTTTTT. Protein sequence: CASSVVDHTGELFF. The chain uses TRBV9 and TRBJ2-2; no reliable D call. V lost 0 bases and J lost 3, with 6 bases in between. The germline CDR1 and CDR2 sequences are SGDLS and YYNGEE. The CDR3 length is 14 residues. The full variable domain, in which reference TRBV9 and TRBJ2-2 provide the parts outside the CDR3, is DSGVTQTPKHLITATGQRVTLRCSPRSGDLSVYWYQQSLDQGLQFLIQYYNGEERAKGNILERFSAQQFPDLHSELNLSSLELGDSALYFCASSVVDHTGELFFGEGSRLTVL.

This clonotype was detected ten times or more. The V call is TRBV9, the J call TRBJ2-3; no clear D gene. Trimming stripped 4 bases from V and 6 bases from J, with 9 bases between. This CDR3 has 12 residues. Germline CDR1 SGDLS, CDR2 YYNGEE. CDR3 nucleotide sequence: TGTGCCAGCAGCCAGGCCCCGGATACGCAGTATTTT. This encodes CASSQAPDTQYF.

Many counts were recorded for this clonotype. The chain links TRBV9 to TRBJ1-2; D remains ambiguous. The CDR3 extends over 13 amino acids. Looked up from germline, CDR1 is SGDLS and CDR2 is YYNGEE. Deletions cut 0 bases from V and 1 base from J, with 4 bases between. The CDR3 DNA reads TGTGCCAGCAGCGTAGCTCTTAACTATGGCTACACCTTC. This sequence encodes CASSVALNYGYTF.

The sample holds many counts of this clonotype. The gene calls are TRBV9 and TRBJ1-2; 10 nucleotides match TRBD1. V lost 2 bases and J lost 5; bases outside the gene matches: 3. This CDR3 contains 14 residues. In germline, CDR1 is SGDLS, CDR2 YYNGEE. The CDR3 nucleotides read TGTGCCAGCAGCGTGCGGACAGGGGGGTATGGCTACACCTTC. It yields the protein CASSVRTGGYGYTF.

The sample holds many counts of this clonotype. The rearrangement joins TRBV9 to TRBJ1-6, with a weak D call TRBD1 (5 bases). V lost 0 bases to trimming and J lost 10 bases, with 14 bases between them. The CDR3 is 15 residues long. Germline CDR1 is SGDLS and CDR2 is YYNGEE. The CDR3 is CASSVDGAGRSPLHF. The CDR3 coding sequence is TGTGCCAGCAGCGTAGATGGGGCGGGGAGATCACCCCTCCACTTT. Filled out from reference TRBV9 and TRBJ1-6, the complete variable domain reads DSGVTQTPKHLITATGQRVTLRCSPRSGDLSVYWYQQSLDQGLQFLIQYYNGEERAKGNILERFSAQQFPDLHSELNLSSLELGDSALYFCASSVDGAGRSPLHFGNGTRLTVT.

This clonotype showed up many times. The V call is TRBV9, the J call TRBJ2-5, with D hard to call. With 4 bases removed from V and 2 bases from J, the gap between germline ends came to 12 bases. Germline V gene lookup returns CDR1 SGDLS and CDR2 YYNGEE. This CDR3 spans 14 amino acids. The CDR3 DNA sequence: TGTGCCAGCAGCACAACAGTTAAACAAGAGACCCAGTACTTC. Its protein is CASSTTVKQETQYF.

This clonotype was counted at least ten times. This chain links TRBV9 with TRBJ2-1; 12 bases are a match to TRBD2. V was clipped by 0 bases and J by 5 bases; unmatched bases: 0. The germline V gene encodes CDR1 SGDLS and CDR2 YYNGEE. The CDR3 runs 15 residues. CDR3 bases: TGTGCCAGCAGCGTAGGACTAGCGGGAGACAATGAGCAGTTCTTC. Amino acids: CASSVGLAGDNEQFF.

This clonotype showed up many times. In DNA, the CDR3 is TGTGCCAGCAGCGTATCGGCCCAGGGGAACACTGAAGCTTTCTTT. This codes for CASSVSAQGNTEAFF. This rearrangement joins TRBV9 to TRBJ1-1, with D tentatively TRBD1 (5 bases). This CDR3 is built from 15 residues. Trimming shortened V by 1 base and J by 1 base, and 11 bases separated the two germline ends. Germline values: CDR1 SGDLS, CDR2 YYNGEE.

This clonotype occurred many times. The chain recombines TRBV9 with TRBJ2-4; 8 positions match TRBD1. Trimming cost V 4 bases and J 0 bases; bases outside gene matches: 6. Germline lookup yields CDR1 SGDLS and CDR2 YYNGEE. The CDR3 consists of 16 residues. The CDR3 DNA reads TGTGCCAGCAGCATGGACAGGGATTTAGCCAAAAACATTCAGTACTTC. Protein: CASSMDRDLAKNIQYF.

This clonotype was found many times. The chain couples TRBV9 to TRBJ1-1; D is undetermined. The CDR3 spans 14 residues. In germline, CDR1 is SGDLS, CDR2 YYNGEE. V was trimmed by 4 bases and J by 4 bases, leaving 14 bases between them. The CDR3, as DNA: TGTGCCAGCAGCCCCCTGGAGAGGAGCACTGAAGCTTTCTTT. Amino acid sequence: CASSPLERSTEAFF.

This clonotype was picked up many times. The chain couples TRBV9 to TRBJ2-1; D might be TRBD1 or TRBD2, each matching 6 bases. Trimming removed 0 bases at V and 7 bases at J, with 17 bases between. The CDR3 totals 16 residues. The germline CDR1 and CDR2 sequences are SGDLS and YYNGEE. Here the CDR3 reads CASSVEWGAHLNEQFF. CDR3 nucleotide sequence: TGTGCCAGCAGCGTAGAGTGGGGGGCCCACCTTAATGAGCAGTTCTTC. Full variable domain (missing parts from reference TRBV9 and TRBJ2-1): DSGVTQTPKHLITATGQRVTLRCSPRSGDLSVYWYQQSLDQGLQFLIQYYNGEERAKGNILERFSAQQFPDLHSELNLSSLELGDSALYFCASSVEWGAHLNEQFFGPGTRLTVL.

At least ten counts were recorded for this clonotype. This chain connects TRBV9 to TRBJ2-1; the match to TRBD2 covers 8 bases. Germline lookup yields CDR1 SGDLS and CDR2 YYNGEE. V was pared by 0 bases and J by 4 bases, with 3 bases of the junction left unmatched. CDR3 length: 15 residues. CDR3 in DNA: TGTGCCAGCAGCGTAGGAATAGCGGGATACAATGAGCAGTTCTTC. Its protein product is CASSVGIAGYNEQFF. Drawing the rest from reference TRBV9 and TRBJ2-1, the complete variable domain is DSGVTQTPKHLITATGQRVTLRCSPRSGDLSVYWYQQSLDQGLQFLIQYYNGEERAKGNILERFSAQQFPDLHSELNLSSLELGDSALYFCASSVGIAGYNEQFFGPGTRLTVL.